These 25 T cell receptor beta chains originate from one sample sequenced in a study of blood T cell repertoires in COVID-19. The assay was immunoSEQ multiplex PCR, and TCRdb's table has in-frame clones only and misses some. The repertoire holds roughly 56,000 clones, approximately 86% seen once, with 5.3% in the top ten. The sample comprised peripheral blood. These receptor sequences come from a man in his 70s with acute or convalescent COVID-19.

The chain uses TRBV5-1 and TRBJ2-1; the D gene is possibly TRBD1 (6 bases). Germline lookup yields CDR1 SGHRS and CDR2 YFSETQ. V was shortened by 5 bases and J by 5 bases, with 14 bases between the two germline ends. This CDR3 spans 14 amino acids. The CDR3 DNA sequence: TGCGCCAGCAGTTTACAGGGAATCCACAATGAGCAGTTCTTC. Its protein product is CASSLQGIHNEQFF.

The CDR3 DNA follows: TGCGCCAGCAAAATTCTGACCGAGGCAGAGACCCAGTACTTC. Its protein product is CASKILTEAETQYF. This chain connects TRBV5-1 to TRBJ2-5, with no clear D. CDR1 is SGHRS, CDR2 YFSETQ, per germline. Trimming cost V 6 bases and J 4 bases, with 16 bases left between them. This CDR3 has 14 amino acids.

The V and J genes are TRBV5-1 and TRBJ2-2, with 8 bases matching TRBD2. With V trimmed by 6 bases and J by 3 bases, 10 bases remained unmatched. Looked up from germline, CDR1 is SGHRS and CDR2 is YFSETQ. The CDR3 is 16 residues long. As DNA, the CDR3 is TGCGCCAGCATGGATGTGGAGCGGGGGTACACCGGGGAGCTGTTTTTT. Its protein product is CASMDVERGYTGELFF.

This clone has just one count. The chain links TRBV10-3 to TRBJ1-2; D possibly corresponds to TRBD1 (5 bases). V was shortened by 3 bases and J by 4 bases, with 9 bases between the two germline ends. The CDR3 spans 13 residues. The germline V gene has CDR1 ENHRY and CDR2 SYGVKD. The DNA for the CDR3 is TGTGCCATCAGTGATCAGGGCACCTATGGCTACACCTTC. It translates to CAISDQGTYGYTF.

CDR3 nucleotides: TGTGCTAGTGGTTTGACGGCGGGACAGGGCGCCTACGAGCAGTACTTC. This gives the protein CASGLTAGQGAYEQYF. The chain combines TRBV12-5 with TRBJ2-7; TRBD1 agrees at 9 bases. The CDR3 totals 16 residues. From germline, CDR1 is LGHNT and CDR2 FRNRAP. The V and J ends lost 2 bases and 2 bases, in that order; junction bases with no gene match: 7.

The chain has TRBV19 and TRBJ1-6; a possible D gene is TRBD1 (6 bases). Germline-derived CDR1 and CDR2 are LNHDA and SQIVND (reference sequence). Trimming took off 6 bases at V and 10 bases at J, with 16 bases between the two ends. The CDR3 extends over 14 amino acids. CDR3 region: CASRGLGARSPLHF. The CDR3 nucleotides read TGTGCCAGTAGAGGCTTGGGGGCAAGGTCACCCCTCCACTTT.

This CDR3 reads CASSRQSSTDTQYF. The CDR3, as DNA: TGTGCCAGCAGTAGACAGAGTAGCACAGATACGCAGTATTTT. This chain uses TRBV27 with TRBJ2-3; tentatively, D is TRBD1 (5 bases). Trimming cost V 5 bases and J 0 bases, with 9 bases left between them. Per germline, CDR1 MNHEY and CDR2 SMNVEV (reference sequence). This CDR3 is 14 amino acids long.

This clone was recorded a few times. The V and J genes are TRBV5-1 and TRBJ2-7, with D tentatively TRBD1 (5 bases). V lost 0 bases and J 4 bases, leaving 14 bases between the germline ends. Germline-derived CDR1 and CDR2 are SGHRS and YFSETQ. This CDR3 contains 15 residues. The CDR3 is CASSLEGDWAYEQYF. Written as DNA, the CDR3 is TGCGCCAGCAGCTTGGAAGGGGATTGGGCTTACGAGCAGTACTTC.

This chain connects TRBV7-9 to TRBJ2-2; D unclear. The CDR3 extends over 15 amino acids. Trimming stripped 1 base from V and 0 bases from J, with 6 bases between. CDR1 SEHNR and CDR2 FQNEAQ come from the germline V gene (reference sequence). The CDR3 is CASSLGQTNTGELFF. CDR3 nucleotides: TGTGCCAGCAGCTTAGGGCAGACGAACACCGGGGAGCTGTTTTTT. Full variable domain (rest looked up from reference TRBV7-9 and TRBJ2-2): DTGVSQNPRHKITKRGQNVTFRCDPISEHNRLYWYRQTLGQGPEFLTYFQNEAQLEKSRLLSDRFSAERPKGSFSTLEIQRTEQGDSAMYLCASSLGQTNTGELFFGEGSRLTVL.

The chain couples TRBV29-1 to TRBJ2-3, with a tentative D call TRBD2 (6 bases). V lost 7 bases and J lost 6, with 14 bases in between. The CDR3 extends over 12 amino acids. In germline, CDR1 is SQVTM, CDR2 ANQGSEA. CDR3 region: CSGDGGFDTQYF. CDR3 bases: TGCAGCGGGGATGGGGGGTTCGATACGCAGTATTTT.

This chain uses TRBV5-1 with TRBJ1-1, with 7 bases that match TRBD1. This CDR3 is built from 15 residues. V lost 4 bases and J lost 0; bases outside the gene matches: 6. Per the germline V gene, CDR1 is SGHRS and CDR2 is YFSETQ. CDR3 amino acids: CASSQPGQMNTEAFF. CDR3 in DNA: TGCGCCAGCAGCCAGCCGGGACAGATGAACACTGAAGCTTTCTTT.

This clone was counted a few times. This chain connects TRBV28 to TRBJ1-2; D gene uncertain. V dropped 6 bases and J dropped 4 bases, with 12 bases sitting between them. This CDR3 comprises 13 residues. Germline V gene sequence: CDR1 MDHEN, CDR2 SYDVKM. CDR3 sequence (DNA): TGTGCCAGCAGCCGACACGGGATCTATGGCTACACCTTC. It is translated as CASSRHGIYGYTF.

The chain employs TRBV3-1 (or the pseudogene TRBV3-2) and TRBJ1-1, with 8 bases fitting TRBD1. Germline CDR1 and CDR2: LGHDT and YNNKEL (reference sequence). The CDR3 totals 15 residues. Trimming at V came to 7 bases and at J to 1 base, leaving 8 bases not matched to a gene. The CDR3 DNA reads as TGTGCCAGCACCACAACCACAGGGGGGAACACTGAAGCTTTCTTT. Encoded protein: CASTTTTGGNTEAFF.

V is TRBV5-5 and J is TRBJ2-7, with 11 bases matching TRBD1. Germline V gene lookup returns CDR1 SGHKS and CDR2 YYEKEE (reference sequence). This CDR3 is built from 15 residues. With V trimmed by 4 bases and J by 7 bases, 10 bases remained unmatched. The CDR3 sequence is CASSPDGQGAIEQYF. The CDR3 DNA sequence: TGTGCCAGCAGCCCGGATGGACAGGGGGCAATTGAGCAGTACTTC.

The chain carries TRBV7-2 and TRBJ2-7; the D gene is possibly TRBD2 (5 bases). CDR3 size: 14 residues. Germline values: CDR1 SGHTA, CDR2 FQGNSA. Trimming removed 5 bases from V and 5 bases from J, with 16 bases in between. The CDR3: CASSQSGSWHEQYF. CDR3 nucleotides: TGTGCCAGCAGCCAGAGCGGTTCTTGGCACGAGCAGTACTTC.

This clone has only a few counts. The chain uses TRBV10-3 and TRBJ1-1; the D is unclear. The V and J ends lost 6 bases and 0 bases respectively, with 11 bases between them. CDR1 is ENHRY and CDR2 is SYGVKD in the germline V gene. The CDR3 sequence is 14 residues long. In nucleotides, the CDR3 is TGTGCCATCAGGGAGGCAGGCATGAACACTGAAGCTTTCTTT. It encodes CAIREAGMNTEAFF.

This sequence joins TRBV18 and TRBJ2-5; weak D call: TRBD2 (5 bases). V gave up 2 bases and J gave up 5 bases, with 9 bases separating them. Germline V lookup: CDR1 KGHSH, CDR2 LQKENI. The CDR3 is 13 residues long. CDR3 bases: TGTGCCAGCTCACCAGTGGGCGGGGAGACCCAGTACTTC. Its translation is CASSPVGGETQYF.

V usage is TRBV5-5 and J usage is TRBJ2-2; TRBD1 matches 10 bases. Unmatched junction bases numbered 3, after V lost 2 bases and J lost 5 bases. CDR3 length: 15 residues. Per germline, CDR1 SGHKS and CDR2 YYEKEE (reference sequence). CDR3: CASSFGTGETGELFF. CDR3 DNA sequence: TGTGCCAGCAGCTTCGGGACAGGGGAAACCGGGGAGCTGTTTTTT.

The V call is TRBV11-3, the J call TRBJ2-1; TRBD1 matches 7 bases. CDR1 SGHNT and CDR2 YENEEA come from the germline V gene. This CDR3 region has 14 residues. V shed 5 bases, J shed 10 bases, and the junction held 11 bases outside the gene matches. In nucleotides, the CDR3 is TGTGCCAGCAGCCTCCAAGGGGGCACGGACGAGCAGTTCTTC. It yields the protein CASSLQGGTDEQFF.

The chain combines TRBV10-2 with TRBJ2-4; 14 positions agree with TRBD2. The CDR3 has 17 amino acids. V was pared by 3 bases and J by 2 bases, with 3 bases of the junction left unmatched. Germline V gene data show CDR1 as WSHSY and CDR2 as SAAADI. The CDR3 DNA reads TGCGCCAGCAGTGAAAGACTAGCGGGGGGGACCAAAAACATTCAGTACTTC. The encoded protein is CASSERLAGGTKNIQYF.

This clone appeared a single time. This chain joins TRBV5-5 and TRBJ1-3, with TRBD1 as a possible D gene (5 bases). This CDR3 comprises 17 residues. CDR1 and CDR2 (germline): SGHKS, YYEKEE (reference sequence). The V end was cut by 4 bases, the J end by 0 bases, with 17 bases between. The CDR3 is CASSAAPGYGSGNTIYF. The CDR3, as DNA: TGTGCCAGCAGCGCCGCTCCAGGGTACGGCTCTGGAAACACCATATATTTT.

The chain recombines TRBV6-5 with TRBJ2-7; perhaps TRBD1 as D (5 bases). This CDR3 is 16 amino acids long. Germline CDR1 is MNHEY and CDR2 is SVGAGI. The V and J ends lost 0 bases and 3 bases respectively, with 15 bases between them. The CDR3 DNA reads TGTGCCAGCAGTTACTCGAGACAGACCGTGGGCTACGAGCAGTACTTC. Protein: CASSYSRQTVGYEQYF.

V usage is TRBV10-3 and J usage is TRBJ2-2; the match to TRBD1 covers 9 bases. CDR1 is ENHRY, CDR2 SYGVKD, per germline. CDR3 length: 14 residues. V trimming: 6 bases; J trimming: 7 bases; junction bases outside the gene matches: 6. The CDR3 bases are TGTGCCATCAGAAGGACAGGGGCGGACGGGGAGCTGTTTTTT. Protein: CAIRRTGADGELFF.

The V gene is TRBV2, the J gene TRBJ1-2; 11 positions match TRBD1. The CDR3 covers 14 residues. The germline V gene has CDR1 SNHLY and CDR2 FYNNEI. After removal of 9 bases from V and 5 bases from J, the junction contained 8 bases not matched to a gene. The CDR3 bases are TGTGCCAGTGAGGGACAGGGGGAAGGGTATGGCTACACCTTC. Protein sequence: CASEGQGEGYGYTF.

The V gene is TRBV11-2, the J gene TRBJ2-7; the D gene is possibly TRBD2 (7 bases). Germline lookup yields CDR1 SGHAT and CDR2 FQNNGV. This CDR3 region has 17 residues. Trimming stripped 2 bases from V and 5 bases from J, with 22 bases between. CDR3 region: CASSLKQPGAGRDEQYF. CDR3 DNA: TGTGCCAGCAGCTTAAAACAGCCGGGGGCAGGGAGGGACGAGCAGTACTTC.